This is a list of T cell receptor beta chains from one sample in a study of T and B cells in COVID-19 patients. TCRdb analysed the multiplex PCR reads with MiXCR anew, one entry per CDR3 protein. Of tens of thousands of distinct CDR3 sequences listed, around a third were seen once; the top ten hold roughly 1.7%. Sequencing used blood. The receptors derive from a human donor who had recovered from COVID-19. The CDR3 runs from the conserved cysteine through the conserved F or W. Each record gives: clone size, J gene, D gene, V gene, CDR3 DNA, CDR3 protein. A D gene is named only where the DNA matches it firmly. Clone size, where shown, is once, few, many, or a class for clones that have expanded.

clone size: medium-sized
J gene: TRBJ2-2
D gene: NA
V gene: TRBV19
CDR3 DNA: TGTGCCAGTAGGGAGGGAGCAGACACCGGGGAGCTGTTTTTT
CDR3 protein: CASREGADTGELFF

clone size: few
J gene: TRBJ1-1
D gene: NA
V gene: TRBV30
CDR3 DNA: TGTGCCTGGAGTGAAGGGGTGGGCACTGAAGCTTTCTTT
CDR3 protein: CAWSEGVGTEAFF

clone size: NA
J gene: TRBJ2-1
D gene: TRBD2
V gene: TRBV12-3/TRBV12-4
CDR3 DNA: TGTGCCAGTCTTAACCGGGAGGGCCTTGGAGAGCAGTTCTTC
CDR3 protein: CASLNREGLGEQFF

clone size: NA
J gene: TRBJ1-1
D gene: NA
V gene: TRBV18
CDR3 DNA: TGTGCCAGCTCACCTCCCTCCCTCAGGGAGAACACTGAAGCTTTCTTT
CDR3 protein: CASSPPSLRENTEAFF

clone size: NA
J gene: TRBJ1-2
D gene: NA
V gene: TRBV19
CDR3 DNA: TGTGCCAGTAGCCTAGGGCCTGTAGGCTACACCTTC
CDR3 protein: CASSLGPVGYTF

clone size: NA
J gene: TRBJ2-7
D gene: TRBD1
V gene: TRBV13
CDR3 DNA: TGTGCCAGCAGCAGGGGGCGGGCCGCCTACGAGCAGTACTTC
CDR3 protein: CASSRGRAAYEQYF

clone size: NA
J gene: TRBJ2-3
D gene: NA
V gene: TRBV5-4
CDR3 DNA: TGTGCCAGCAGCTTGGCCGGGTTTCCGGGTGCCCGATCCACAGATACGCAGTATTTT
CDR3 protein: CASSLAGFPGARSTDTQYF

clone size: NA
J gene: TRBJ1-4
D gene: NA
V gene: TRBV6-1
CDR3 DNA: TGTGCCACCACAGGAGCAACTAATGAAAAACTGTTTTTT
CDR3 protein: CATTGATNEKLFF

clone size: medium-sized
J gene: TRBJ2-1
D gene: NA
V gene: TRBV15
CDR3 DNA: TGTGCCACCAGCAGGACCTACAATGAGCAGTTCTTC
CDR3 protein: CATSRTYNEQFF

clone size: many
J gene: TRBJ2-3
D gene: NA
V gene: TRBV19
CDR3 DNA: TGTGCCAGTAGTATTAGGGATATCACAGATACGCAGTATTTT
CDR3 protein: CASSIRDITDTQYF

clone size: medium-sized
J gene: TRBJ2-5
D gene: NA
V gene: TRBV19
CDR3 DNA: TGTGCCAGAACGCTCGGGGAGACCCAGTACTTC
CDR3 protein: CARTLGETQYF

clone size: NA
J gene: TRBJ2-5
D gene: NA
V gene: TRBV4-3
CDR3 DNA: TGCGCCAGCAGCCGTGCCCTGGGAGAGACCCAGTACTTC
CDR3 protein: CASSRALGETQYF

clone size: once
J gene: TRBJ2-7
D gene: TRBD1
V gene: TRBV5-6
CDR3 DNA: TGTGCCAGCAGCCGCGGACAGGGGATAAGGTACGAGCAGTACTTC
CDR3 protein: CASSRGQGIRYEQYF

clone size: NA
J gene: TRBJ2-5
D gene: NA
V gene: TRBV20-1
CDR3 DNA: TGCAGTGCCTCAGGCCCTCAAGAGACCCAGTACTTC
CDR3 protein: CSASGPQETQYF

clone size: few
J gene: TRBJ1-5
D gene: TRBD1
V gene: TRBV19
CDR3 DNA: TGTGCCAGCAGGGACAGCTTAATTGTAAATCAGCCCCAGCATTTT
CDR3 protein: CASRDSLIVNQPQHF

clone size: medium-sized
J gene: TRBJ2-7
D gene: NA
V gene: TRBV19
CDR3 DNA: TGTGCCAGTAGTATAGGGAGGGGGTACGAGCAGTACTTC
CDR3 protein: CASSIGRGYEQYF

clone size: medium-sized
J gene: TRBJ2-1
D gene: NA
V gene: TRBV27
CDR3 DNA: TGTGCCAGCAGTTTATCTGTGGGCGAGCAGTTCTTC
CDR3 protein: CASSLSVGEQFF

clone size: NA
J gene: TRBJ1-5
D gene: NA
V gene: TRBV20-1
CDR3 DNA: TGCAGTGCCCTAAAGGGTCAGCCCCAGCATTTT
CDR3 protein: CSALKGQPQHF

clone size: NA
J gene: TRBJ2-3
D gene: TRBD2
V gene: TRBV5-1
CDR3 DNA: TGCGCCAGCAGCCCAGGACTAGCGGGGCCTGGCACAGATACGCAGTATTTT
CDR3 protein: CASSPGLAGPGTDTQYF

clone size: NA
J gene: TRBJ2-2
D gene: NA
V gene: TRBV28
CDR3 DNA: TGTGCCAGCAGTTTAACCCGGGAGCTGTTTTTT
CDR3 protein: CASSLTRELFF

clone size: few
J gene: TRBJ2-6
D gene: NA
V gene: TRBV4-3
CDR3 DNA: TGCGCCAGCAGCCAAGAAACTAGCAGCTCTGGGGCCAACGTCCTGACTTTC
CDR3 protein: CASSQETSSSGANVLTF

clone size: NA
J gene: TRBJ2-7
D gene: TRBD2
V gene: TRBV7-2
CDR3 DNA: TGTGCCAGCAGCTCAGAAGGGACTAGCGGTTACGAGCAGTACTTC
CDR3 protein: CASSSEGTSGYEQYF

clone size: once
J gene: TRBJ2-3
D gene: NA
V gene: TRBV12-3/TRBV12-4
CDR3 DNA: TGTGCCAGCAGTGAAAGGGAGCAGTCAGATACGCAGTATTTT
CDR3 protein: CASSEREQSDTQYF

clone size: medium-sized
J gene: TRBJ2-7
D gene: NA
V gene: TRBV19
CDR3 DNA: TGTGCCAGTCACGGGACACCGCCTGTCGAGCAGTACTTC
CDR3 protein: CASHGTPPVEQYF

clone size: few
J gene: TRBJ2-1
D gene: NA
V gene: TRBV20-1
CDR3 DNA: TGCATTGGAAACAGGGCTGGCTCCTACAATGAGCAGTTCTTC
CDR3 protein: CIGNRAGSYNEQFF

clone size: NA
J gene: TRBJ2-1
D gene: NA
V gene: TRBV28
CDR3 DNA: TGTGCCAGCAGTGCCGGGGGACCCTTATACTCCTACAATGAGCAGTTCTTC
CDR3 protein: CASSAGGPLYSYNEQFF

clone size: NA
J gene: TRBJ2-1
D gene: TRBD1
V gene: TRBV4-3
CDR3 DNA: TGCGCCAGCAGCCACGGGACAGGGGCCTACAATGAGCAGTTCTTC
CDR3 protein: CASSHGTGAYNEQFF

clone size: few
J gene: TRBJ2-1
D gene: NA
V gene: TRBV7-9
CDR3 DNA: TGTGCCAGCAGCTTATCTTACGGGGGACCCTCCAGCAGCGAGTTCTTC
CDR3 protein: CASSLSYGGPSSSEFF

clone size: few
J gene: TRBJ2-3
D gene: NA
V gene: TRBV13
CDR3 DNA: TGTGCCAGCAGCTTACGTGGGGTTCCGGATACGCAGTATTTT
CDR3 protein: CASSLRGVPDTQYF

clone size: few
J gene: TRBJ1-1
D gene: NA
V gene: TRBV30
CDR3 DNA: TGTGCCTGGAGTCCTTCACAATCTGAAGCTTTCTTT
CDR3 protein: CAWSPSQSEAFF

clone size: medium-sized
J gene: TRBJ2-3
D gene: NA
V gene: TRBV15
CDR3 DNA: TGTGCCACCAGCAGAGATATCGCTAGCACGGATACGCAGTATTTT
CDR3 protein: CATSRDIASTDTQYF

clone size: NA
J gene: TRBJ1-3
D gene: NA
V gene: TRBV20-1
CDR3 DNA: TGCAGTGCTAGAGGGGGAGTGGCGCACTCTGGAAACACCATATATTTT
CDR3 protein: CSARGGVAHSGNTIYF

clone size: NA
J gene: TRBJ2-2
D gene: NA
V gene: TRBV9
CDR3 DNA: TGTGCCAGCAGCGGCCTCGACGGAAACACCGGGGAGCTGTTTTTT
CDR3 protein: CASSGLDGNTGELFF

clone size: NA
J gene: TRBJ2-7
D gene: TRBD1
V gene: TRBV7-9
CDR3 DNA: TGTGCCAGCAGCCTAAGAGGACAGGGGTTGGGGCTAGGGGCCTACGAGCAGTACTTC
CDR3 protein: CASSLRGQGLGLGAYEQYF

clone size: medium-sized
J gene: TRBJ2-6
D gene: NA
V gene: TRBV15
CDR3 DNA: TGTGCCACCAGCACTAACGGGGCCAACGTCCTGACTTTC
CDR3 protein: CATSTNGANVLTF

clone size: NA
J gene: TRBJ1-2
D gene: TRBD1
V gene: TRBV6-5
CDR3 DNA: TGTGCCAGCAGTTACTCATCCGGACAGGGGAACTATGGCTACACCTTC
CDR3 protein: CASSYSSGQGNYGYTF

clone size: medium-sized
J gene: TRBJ2-2
D gene: NA
V gene: TRBV6-5
CDR3 DNA: TGTGCCAGCAAGCAACGGTGGGAAACGAACACCGGGGAGCTGTTTTTT
CDR3 protein: CASKQRWETNTGELFF

clone size: NA
J gene: TRBJ2-2
D gene: NA
V gene: TRBV6-2/TRBV6-3
CDR3 DNA: TGTGCCAGCAGTGACTCTAAGGGCTCCGGGGAGCTGTTTTTT
CDR3 protein: CASSDSKGSGELFF

clone size: NA
J gene: TRBJ2-2
D gene: NA
V gene: TRBV7-9
CDR3 DNA: TGTGCCCTAGATCCCCCCCCCTACACCGGGGAGCTGTTTTTT
CDR3 protein: CALDPPPYTGELFF

clone size: few
J gene: TRBJ1-5
D gene: NA
V gene: TRBV7-2
CDR3 DNA: TGTGCCAGCAGCTCAGACAGTAACAATCAGCCCCAGCATTTT
CDR3 protein: CASSSDSNNQPQHF

clone size: NA
J gene: TRBJ1-1
D gene: NA
V gene: TRBV6-6
CDR3 DNA: TGTGCCAGCCTCAGTGGGGCCATGAACACTGAAGCTTTCTTT
CDR3 protein: CASLSGAMNTEAFF

clone size: medium-sized
J gene: TRBJ2-3
D gene: NA
V gene: TRBV29-1
CDR3 DNA: TGCAGCGTTGGAGAACAGAGCACAGATACGCAGTATTTT
CDR3 protein: CSVGEQSTDTQYF

clone size: many
J gene: TRBJ2-1
D gene: NA
V gene: TRBV6-5
CDR3 DNA: TGTGCCAGCAGTCTAACAGCCTCGTCAACCCCCTACAATGAGCAGTTCTTC
CDR3 protein: CASSLTASSTPYNEQFF

clone size: medium-sized
J gene: TRBJ2-2
D gene: NA
V gene: TRBV19
CDR3 DNA: TGTGCCATCGGACAGCCGAACACCGGGGAGCTGTTTTTT
CDR3 protein: CAIGQPNTGELFF

clone size: few
J gene: TRBJ2-3
D gene: TRBD2
V gene: TRBV6-6
CDR3 DNA: TGTGCCAGCAGTCGACTAGCGGGGACTACAGATACGCAGTATTTT
CDR3 protein: CASSRLAGTTDTQYF

clone size: NA
J gene: TRBJ2-1
D gene: TRBD2
V gene: TRBV20-1
CDR3 DNA: TGCAGTGCTAGGGACGGGGGGGTCTCCTACAATGAGCAGTTCTTC
CDR3 protein: CSARDGGVSYNEQFF

clone size: many
J gene: TRBJ2-3
D gene: NA
V gene: TRBV6-5
CDR3 DNA: TGTGCCAGCAGGAACCGGGAGAGCACAGATACGCAGTATTTT
CDR3 protein: CASRNRESTDTQYF

clone size: few
J gene: TRBJ1-2
D gene: NA
V gene: TRBV11-1
CDR3 DNA: TGTGCCAGCAGCTTAGCAGGGACGGGAGGCTACACCTTC
CDR3 protein: CASSLAGTGGYTF

clone size: few
J gene: TRBJ2-1
D gene: TRBD2
V gene: TRBV27
CDR3 DNA: TGTGCCAGCAGCCCCGGGACTAGCGGGGGAAATGAGCAGTTCTTC
CDR3 protein: CASSPGTSGGNEQFF

clone size: NA
J gene: TRBJ2-7
D gene: NA
V gene: TRBV15
CDR3 DNA: TGTGCCACCAGCAGAGGTGAGAGCTCCCCCTACGAGCAGTACTTC
CDR3 protein: CATSRGESSPYEQYF

clone size: NA
J gene: TRBJ2-5
D gene: NA
V gene: TRBV11-2
CDR3 DNA: TGTGCCAGCAGCTTAATTGGGGGGCTAGGAGAGACCCAGTACTTC
CDR3 protein: CASSLIGGLGETQYF

clone size: few
J gene: TRBJ1-1
D gene: NA
V gene: TRBV18
CDR3 DNA: TGTGCCAGCTCACCACCGCAGAACACTGAAGCTTTCTTT
CDR3 protein: CASSPPQNTEAFF

clone size: few
J gene: TRBJ2-2
D gene: NA
V gene: TRBV24-1
CDR3 DNA: TGTGCCACCAGTGTCCTCGGGGACGGGGAGCTGTTTTTT
CDR3 protein: CATSVLGDGELFF

clone size: NA
J gene: TRBJ2-5
D gene: TRBD2
V gene: TRBV6-5
CDR3 DNA: TGTGCCAGCAGTCTTGGGACTAGCGGGAGGCTGGAGACCCAGTACTTC
CDR3 protein: CASSLGTSGRLETQYF

clone size: NA
J gene: TRBJ1-4
D gene: TRBD1
V gene: TRBV5-1
CDR3 DNA: TGCGCCAGCAGCCCCTCCGGGACAGCTAATGAAAAACTGTTTTTT
CDR3 protein: CASSPSGTANEKLFF

clone size: NA
J gene: TRBJ1-2
D gene: NA
V gene: TRBV27
CDR3 DNA: TGTGCCAGCAGTTTCCGGTTGTTCGGGGGCTCTAACTATGGCTACACCTTC
CDR3 protein: CASSFRLFGGSNYGYTF